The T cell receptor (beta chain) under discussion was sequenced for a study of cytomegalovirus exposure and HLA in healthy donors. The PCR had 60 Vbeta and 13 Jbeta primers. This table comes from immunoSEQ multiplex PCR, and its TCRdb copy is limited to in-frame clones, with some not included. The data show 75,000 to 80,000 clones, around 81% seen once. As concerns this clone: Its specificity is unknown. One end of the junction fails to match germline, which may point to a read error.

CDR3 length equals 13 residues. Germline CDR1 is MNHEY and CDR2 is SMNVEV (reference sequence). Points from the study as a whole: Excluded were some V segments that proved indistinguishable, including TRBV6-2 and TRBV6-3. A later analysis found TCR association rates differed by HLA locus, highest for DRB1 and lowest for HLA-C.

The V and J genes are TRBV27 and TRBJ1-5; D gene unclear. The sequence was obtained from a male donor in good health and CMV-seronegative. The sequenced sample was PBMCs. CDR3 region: CASSQLVGQPQNF. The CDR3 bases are TGTGCCAGCAGCCAACTAGTAGGTCAGCCCCAGAATTTT.